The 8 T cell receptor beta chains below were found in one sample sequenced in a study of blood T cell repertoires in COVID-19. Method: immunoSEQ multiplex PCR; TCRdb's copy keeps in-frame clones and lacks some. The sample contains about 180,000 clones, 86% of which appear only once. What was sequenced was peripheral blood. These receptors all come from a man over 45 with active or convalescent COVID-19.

CDR3 loop: CASSLSWPGNTIYF. The CDR3 coding sequence is TGTGCCAGCAGCTTAAGTTGGCCTGGAAACACCATATATTTT. V usage is TRBV11-2 and J usage is TRBJ1-3; D remains unclear. CDR3 size: 14 residues. Germline loops: CDR1 SGHAT, CDR2 FQNNGV. Trimming removed 2 bases at V and 2 bases at J, with 7 bases between. The full variable domain, with the rest looked up from reference TRBV11-2 and TRBJ1-3, is EAGVAQSPRYKIIEKRQSVAFWCNPISGHATLYWYQQILGQGPKLLIQFQNNGVVDDSQLPKDRFSAERLKGVDSTLKIQPAKLEDSAVYLCASSLSWPGNTIYFGEGSWLTVV.

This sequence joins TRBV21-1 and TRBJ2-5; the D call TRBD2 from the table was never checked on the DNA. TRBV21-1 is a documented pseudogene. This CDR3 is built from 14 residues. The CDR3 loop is CASSPQTSRETQYF. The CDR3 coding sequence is TGTGCCAGCAGCCCCCAAACCTCCCGGGAGACCCAGTACTTC.

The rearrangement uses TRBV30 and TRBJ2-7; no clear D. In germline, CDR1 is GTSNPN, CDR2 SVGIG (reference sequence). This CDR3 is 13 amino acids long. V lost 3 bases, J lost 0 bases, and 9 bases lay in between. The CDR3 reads CAWRAGFSYEQYF. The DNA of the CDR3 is TGTGCCTGGAGAGCCGGGTTCTCCTACGAGCAGTACTTC. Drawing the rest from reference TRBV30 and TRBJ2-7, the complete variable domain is SQTIHQWPATLVQPVGSPLSLECTVEGTSNPNLYWYRQAAGRGLQLLFYSVGIGQISSEVPQNLSASRPQDRQFILSSKKLLLSDSGFYLCAWRAGFSYEQYFGPGTRLTVT.

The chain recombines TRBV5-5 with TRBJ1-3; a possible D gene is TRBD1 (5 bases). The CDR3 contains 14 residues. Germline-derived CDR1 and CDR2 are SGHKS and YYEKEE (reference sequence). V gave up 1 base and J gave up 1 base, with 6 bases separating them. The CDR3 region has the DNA TGTGCCAGCAGCTTGCAGGGATCTGGAAACACCATATATTTT. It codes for CASSLQGSGNTIYF.

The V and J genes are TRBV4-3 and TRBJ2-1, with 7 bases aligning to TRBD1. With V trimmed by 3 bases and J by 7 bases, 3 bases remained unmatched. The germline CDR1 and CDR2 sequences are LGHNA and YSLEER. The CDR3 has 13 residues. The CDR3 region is CASSHLQGNEQFF. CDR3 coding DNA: TGCGCCAGCAGCCACCTACAGGGGAATGAGCAGTTCTTC.

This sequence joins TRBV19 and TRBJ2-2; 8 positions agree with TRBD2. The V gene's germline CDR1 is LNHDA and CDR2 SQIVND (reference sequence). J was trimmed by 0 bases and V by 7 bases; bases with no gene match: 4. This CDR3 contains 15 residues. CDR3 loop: CASNSGTANTGELFF. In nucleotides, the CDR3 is TGTGCCAGTAATAGCGGGACTGCGAACACCGGGGAGCTGTTTTTT.

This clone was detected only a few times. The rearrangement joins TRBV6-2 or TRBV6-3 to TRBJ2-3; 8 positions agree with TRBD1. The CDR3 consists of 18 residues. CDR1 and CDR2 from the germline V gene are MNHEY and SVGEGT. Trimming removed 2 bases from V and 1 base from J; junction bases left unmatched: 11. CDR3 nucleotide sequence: TGTGCCAGCAGTTACATAGGGGGCTGGGGACAGGGCACAGATACGCAGTATTTT. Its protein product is CASSYIGGWGQGTDTQYF.

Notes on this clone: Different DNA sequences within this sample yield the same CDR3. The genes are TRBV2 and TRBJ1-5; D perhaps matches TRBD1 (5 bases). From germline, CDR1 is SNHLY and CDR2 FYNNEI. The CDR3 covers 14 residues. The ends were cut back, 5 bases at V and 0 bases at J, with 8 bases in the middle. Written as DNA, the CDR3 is TGTGCCAGCAGTACAGGTTATAGCAATCAGCCCCAGCATTTT. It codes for CASSTGYSNQPQHF.